This TCR beta chain is from a study of blood T cell repertoires in COVID-19. Study-wide background: The United States, Italy and Spain provided the acute and convalescent COVID-19 samples. T cells, B-cell-depleted T cells, or PBMCs provided the cDNA or gDNA that served as material.

Per the study methods: Amplification from reference gene primers served as the basis for estimated nucleated cell counts. The method was immunoSEQ multiplex PCR; TCRdb's version includes in-frame clones alone and lacks a portion of them. V, J and clone size are taken as reported in that table, and D and trimming were inferred from the DNA itself. The table lists 90,000 or so clones, roughly 82% of them singletons, with around 7.3% in the top ten. The V and J ends lost 5 bases and 8 bases respectively, with 10 bases between them. The CDR3 is made up of 13 amino acids. Germline-derived CDR1 and CDR2 are MNHEY and SMNVEV (reference sequence).

The receptor's source is a man aged 50-60 years with active COVID-19. The chain employs TRBV27 and TRBJ1-6; D perhaps matches TRBD1 (5 bases). The sample taken for sequencing was peripheral blood. CDR3 coding DNA: TGTGCCAGCAGTGAAATCAGGGATTCACCCCTCCACTTT. Translation: CASSEIRDSPLHF.